This T cell receptor (beta chain) was captured by sequencing in a study of shared clonotypes between healthy human individuals. General study results and limits: Richness estimates generally favored naive over memory subsets. Blood alone was sampled, and tissue repertoires likely differ.

The V gene lost 6 bases and the J gene lost 12 bases, with 21 bases spanning the gap. The CDR3 runs to 14 residues. Germline V gene sequence: CDR1 MNHNS, CDR2 SASEGT. Assay: immunoSEQ multiplex PCR; the TCRdb copy retains only in-frame clones and omits some. The table includes approximately 740,000 clones, about 74% detected once. Remarks on this clone: Its specificity is unknown.

The sequenced material came from memory CD4+ T cells sorted from blood. Specified subset: CD45RA-negative fraction. The sequence was collected from a woman aged 25-40 years in good health. The chain links TRBV6-1 to TRBJ1-3; maybe TRBD1 (5 bases). CDR3 sequence (DNA): TGTGCCAGCAGGGCACAGGTCCCTCGGCGGGACATATATTTT. Residues: CASRAQVPRRDIYF.